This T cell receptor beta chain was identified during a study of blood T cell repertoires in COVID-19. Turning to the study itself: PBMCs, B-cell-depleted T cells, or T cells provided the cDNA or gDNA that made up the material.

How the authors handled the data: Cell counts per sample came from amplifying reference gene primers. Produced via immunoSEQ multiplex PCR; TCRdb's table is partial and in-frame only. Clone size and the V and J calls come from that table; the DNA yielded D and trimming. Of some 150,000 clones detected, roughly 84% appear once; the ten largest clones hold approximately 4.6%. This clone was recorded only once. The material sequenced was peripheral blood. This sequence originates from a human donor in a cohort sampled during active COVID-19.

CDR3 coding DNA: TGTGCCAGCAGCTTAGGGCGTGGGGCACAGTCAATAGACGAGCAGTACTTC. Translating gives CASSLGRGAQSIDEQYF. This chain uses TRBV7-9 with TRBJ2-7; a weak D match, TRBD1 (5 bases). This CDR3 comprises 17 residues. V shed 1 base and J shed 5 bases, with 21 bases lying between them. CDR1 is SEHNR and CDR2 is FQNEAQ in the germline V gene (reference sequence).